This T cell receptor (beta chain) was captured by sequencing in a study of cytomegalovirus exposure and HLA in healthy donors. General study points: For most TCR beta V segments, an earlier analysis put the productive rate at about 90% or about 30% of the time. The authors listed over 150 TCR beta chains as cytomegalovirus-associated.

Remarks on this clone: Antigen specificity is unknown.

J was trimmed by 5 bases and V by 8 bases; bases with no gene match: 3. The CDR3 consists of 12 residues. The germline V gene encodes CDR1 MNHEY and CDR2 SMNVEV (reference sequence). Researchers ran the PCR with 60 Vbeta and 13 Jbeta primers. TCRdb's copy holds only in-frame clones and misses some; the assay was immunoSEQ multiplex PCR. The table has under 150,000 clones, approximately 87% seen once. The rearrangement links TRBV27 to TRBJ2-7; 10 bases match TRBD1. The sequencing sample was made of PBMCs. This clonotype was sampled from a woman aged 30 to 39 in good health and CMV-seronegative. The CDR3 sequence: CASRDRGHEQYF. As DNA, the CDR3 is TGTGCCAGCCGGGACAGGGGACACGAGCAGTACTTC.